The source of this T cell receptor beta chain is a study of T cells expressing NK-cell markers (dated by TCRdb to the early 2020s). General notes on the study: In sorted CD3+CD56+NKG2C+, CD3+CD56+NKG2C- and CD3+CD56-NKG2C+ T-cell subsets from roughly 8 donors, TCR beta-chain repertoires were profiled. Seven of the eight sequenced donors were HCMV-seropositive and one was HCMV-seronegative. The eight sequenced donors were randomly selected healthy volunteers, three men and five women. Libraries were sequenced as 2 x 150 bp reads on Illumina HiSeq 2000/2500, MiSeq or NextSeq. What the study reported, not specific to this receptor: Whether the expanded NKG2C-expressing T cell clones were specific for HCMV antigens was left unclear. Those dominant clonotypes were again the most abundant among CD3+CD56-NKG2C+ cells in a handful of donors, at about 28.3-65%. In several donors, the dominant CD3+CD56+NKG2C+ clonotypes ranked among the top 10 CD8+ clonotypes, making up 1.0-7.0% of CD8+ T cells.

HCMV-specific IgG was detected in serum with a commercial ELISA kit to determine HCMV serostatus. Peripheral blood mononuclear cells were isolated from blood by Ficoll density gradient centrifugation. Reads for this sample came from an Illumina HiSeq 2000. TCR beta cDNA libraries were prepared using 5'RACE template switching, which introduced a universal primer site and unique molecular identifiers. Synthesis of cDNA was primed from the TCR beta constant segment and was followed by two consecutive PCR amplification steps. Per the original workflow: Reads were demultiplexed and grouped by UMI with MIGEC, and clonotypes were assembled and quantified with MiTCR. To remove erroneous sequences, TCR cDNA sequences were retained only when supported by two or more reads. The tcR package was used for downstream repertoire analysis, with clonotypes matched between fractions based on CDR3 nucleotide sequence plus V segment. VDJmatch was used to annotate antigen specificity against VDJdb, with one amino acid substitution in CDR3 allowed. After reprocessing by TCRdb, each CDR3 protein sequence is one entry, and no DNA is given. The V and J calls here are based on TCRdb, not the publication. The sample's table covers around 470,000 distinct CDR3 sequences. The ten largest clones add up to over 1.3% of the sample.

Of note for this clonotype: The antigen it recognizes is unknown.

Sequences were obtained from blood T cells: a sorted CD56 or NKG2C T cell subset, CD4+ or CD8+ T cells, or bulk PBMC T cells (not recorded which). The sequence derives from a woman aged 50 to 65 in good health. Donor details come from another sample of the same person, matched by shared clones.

Here the CDR3 is given as CASSLGVGRGSYNEQFF. The chain is encoded by TRBV5-1 joined to TRBJ2-1. According to the germline V gene, CDR1 reads SGHRS and CDR2 reads YFSETQ. The CDR3 holds 17 amino acids from the cysteine to the phenylalanine. Nucleotide data are not available.